These 32 T cell receptor beta chains came from one sample sequenced in a study of cytomegalovirus exposure and HLA in healthy donors. The PCR had 60 Vbeta and 13 Jbeta primers. The method was immunoSEQ multiplex PCR; TCRdb's version includes in-frame clones alone and lacks a portion of them. In the table there are around 100,000 clones, around 81% of which are singletons. Sequenced input: PBMCs. These TCRs come from a female donor in good health and CMV-seropositive.

This clone was recorded only once. The chain carries TRBV19 and TRBJ2-2, with 9 bases aligning to TRBD1. Unmatched junction bases numbered 4, after V lost 6 bases and J lost 2 bases. Germline CDR1 is LNHDA and CDR2 is SQIVND (reference sequence). CDR3 length: 15 residues. In DNA, the CDR3 is TGTGCCAGTAGGGGACAGGGTTATAACACCGGGGAGCTGTTTTTT. Protein sequence: CASRGQGYNTGELFF.

The count of this clone is one. V gene TRBV29-1 combines with J gene TRBJ1-1; D remains unclear. Trimming removed 7 bases from V and 1 base from J, with 16 bases in between. The CDR3 contains 14 residues. CDR1 and CDR2 (germline): SQVTM, ANQGSEA. The CDR3 loop is CSALGGLRNTEAFF. The CDR3 DNA sequence: TGCAGCGCCCTAGGCGGGCTCAGGAACACTGAAGCTTTCTTT. Full variable domain (rest looked up from reference TRBV29-1 and TRBJ1-1): SAVISQKPSRDICQRGTSLTIQCQVDSQVTMMFWYRQQPGQSLTLIATANQGSEATYESGFVIDKFPISRPNLTFSTLTVSNMSPEDSSIYLCSALGGLRNTEAFFGQGTRLTVV.

J is TRBJ1-2 and V is TRBV9; D is unresolved. Trimming cost V 6 bases and J 0 bases, with 3 bases left between them. The CDR3 covers 11 residues. The germline V gene encodes CDR1 SGDLS and CDR2 YYNGEE. CDR3 nucleotides: TGTGCCAGCAACACTAACTATGGCTACACCTTC. This translates into CASNTNYGYTF.

The chain joins TRBV23-1 to TRBJ1-2; 7 bases match TRBD1. TRBV23-1 is marked as an open reading frame, function uncertain. V was pared by 3 bases and J by 4 bases, with 11 bases of the junction left unmatched. This CDR3 region has 16 residues. The CDR3 loop reads CASSHTGTVSLYGYTF. The CDR3 DNA reads as TGCGCCAGCAGTCACACCGGGACAGTTTCCCTCTATGGCTACACCTTC.

J is TRBJ2-3 and V is TRBV14; 10 positions match TRBD2. The junction had 15 bases not matched to a gene; V was cut back by 6 bases and J by 0 bases. Germline CDR1 is SGHDN and CDR2 is FVKESK. The CDR3 runs 19 residues. The CDR3 loop is CASSRTGTSDYPSTDTQYF. The DNA for the CDR3 is TGTGCCAGCAGTCGTACCGGGACTAGCGATTACCCTAGCACAGATACGCAGTATTTT.

The rearrangement uses TRBV4-2 and TRBJ2-1; 14 bases align to TRBD2. Germline CDR1 reads LGHNA; CDR2 reads YNFKEQ. The CDR3 length is 19 residues. Trimming cost V 1 base and J 1 base; bases outside gene matches: 6. CDR3 nucleotides: TGTGCCAGCAGCCAAGGACTAGCGGGAGGGCCAAAATCCTACAATGAGCAGTTCTTC. Its translation is CASSQGLAGGPKSYNEQFF.

As for this clone: At one end, the junction sequence differs from germline, possibly due to a read error. The rearrangement joins TRBV28 to TRBJ2-6, with a weak D call TRBD1 (5 bases). The CDR3 is 16 amino acids. In germline, CDR1 is MDHEN, CDR2 SYDVKM. This CDR3 is CASSLISESGANALTF. CDR3 nucleotides: TGTGCCAGCAGTTTGATCTCGGAGTCTGGGGCCAACGCCCTGACTTTC.

This chain uses TRBV19 with TRBJ1-5; D may be TRBD1 (5 bases). CDR1 is LNHDA, CDR2 SQIVND, per germline (reference sequence). The CDR3 length is 15 residues. V was shortened by 1 base and J by 6 bases, with 13 bases between the two germline ends. In DNA, the CDR3 is TGTGCCAGTAGTATAGCGGGCGGGGGACGTCAGCCCCAGCATTTT. Protein sequence: CASSIAGGGRQPQHF.

The chain couples TRBV28 to TRBJ2-2; a possible D gene is TRBD2 (7 bases). The CDR3 consists of 16 residues. Germline CDR1 MDHEN, CDR2 SYDVKM. With 3 bases removed from V and 6 bases from J, the gap between germline ends came to 17 bases. For the CDR3, the DNA is TGTGCCAGCAGTTTTTTGGGGGGGCGGACTCCCGGGGAGCTGTTTTTT. As protein: CASSFLGGRTPGELFF.

The rearrangement joins TRBV12-5 to TRBJ2-1; 8 bases line up with TRBD1. The junction had 3 bases not matched to a gene; V was cut back by 7 bases and J by 1 base. Germline V gives CDR1 LGHNT, CDR2 FRNRAP. This CDR3 comprises 14 residues. The CDR3 DNA reads TGTGCTAGTGACAGGGACAGGTCCTACAATGAGCAGTTCTTC. Translated, it gives CASDRDRSYNEQFF.

The table lists this clone with a count of one. The chain couples TRBV29-1 to TRBJ2-1, with a tentative D call TRBD1 (6 bases). V gave up 2 bases and J gave up 7 bases, with 15 bases separating them. The CDR3 covers 14 residues. In germline, CDR1 is SQVTM, CDR2 ANQGSEA. In DNA form, the CDR3 reads TGCAGCGTTGAAAGGGACAAAATCGGGAATGAGCAGTTCTTC. Its protein is CSVERDKIGNEQFF.

This rearrangement joins TRBV5-1 to TRBJ1-2, with a tentative D call TRBD1 (6 bases). The CDR3 runs 13 residues. Germline V gene data show CDR1 as SGHRS and CDR2 as YFSETQ. V lost 1 base, J lost 7 bases, and 11 bases lay in between. The CDR3 protein is CASSLTGGSGYTF. The CDR3 coding sequence is TGCGCCAGCAGCTTGACGGGGGGCAGTGGCTACACCTTC.

As regards this clone: Sequence at one end of the junction differs from germline and may be a read error. The chain has TRBV9 and TRBJ1-2, with TRBD1 matching 7 bases. The CDR3 is 10 amino acids. Germline V gene lookup returns CDR1 SGDLS and CDR2 YYNGEE. The CDR3 region is CAGSDREGTF. The CDR3 coding sequence is TGTGCCGGCAGCGACAGGGAAGGAACCTTC.

The chain links TRBV27 to TRBJ2-7, with 10 positions matching TRBD1. Germline CDR1 MNHEY, CDR2 SMNVEV (reference sequence). J lost 9 bases, V lost 5 bases, and 13 bases had no gene match. This CDR3 has 15 residues. DNA for the CDR3: TGTGCCAGCAGTCCGCCGGGACAGGGGACAAAAAGGCAGTACTTC. This encodes CASSPPGQGTKRQYF.

This clone was seen a handful of times. The rearrangement links TRBV7-9 to TRBJ1-1; TRBD1 aligns across 8 bases. V gave up 6 bases and J gave up 3 bases; unmatched junction bases: 3. Germline loops: CDR1 SEHNR, CDR2 FQNEAQ (reference sequence). This CDR3 has 13 amino acids. In nucleotides, the CDR3 is TGTGCCAGCAGGGACAGGGATGACACTGAAGCTTTCTTT. Its protein is CASRDRDDTEAFF.

This sequence joins TRBV18 and TRBJ2-1, with 9 positions matching TRBD2. V lost 0 bases and J lost 5; bases outside the gene matches: 11. This CDR3 comprises 18 residues. Germline assignment: CDR1 KGHSH and CDR2 LQKENI. Here the CDR3 DNA reads TGTGCCAGCTCACCACCAGTTGGCGGGGGGGCCGGGGACAATGAGCAGTTCTTC. It yields the protein CASSPPVGGGAGDNEQFF.

The J gene is TRBJ2-7, the V gene TRBV27, with 8 bases aligning to TRBD2. This CDR3 region has 14 residues. J gave up 6 bases and V 1 base, and 5 bases lay outside the gene matches. CDR1 is MNHEY and CDR2 is SMNVEV in the germline V gene (reference sequence). CDR3 region: CASSLLAGGGEQYF. The CDR3 DNA is TGTGCCAGCAGTTTATTGGCGGGAGGCGGCGAGCAGTACTTC.

The chain couples TRBV19 to TRBJ1-4, with 8 bases lining up with TRBD1. CDR3 size: 13 residues. J gave up 8 bases and V 2 bases, and 1 base lay outside the gene matches. Per germline, CDR1 LNHDA and CDR2 SQIVND (reference sequence). The CDR3 sequence: CASSINRGEKLFF. Written as DNA, the CDR3 is TGTGCCAGTAGTATAAACAGGGGGGAAAAACTGTTTTTT.

The genes are TRBV27 and TRBJ2-1; TRBD1 matches at 10 bases. Germline V lookup: CDR1 MNHEY, CDR2 SMNVEV (reference sequence). The CDR3 extends over 12 amino acids. V lost 10 bases, J lost 12 bases, and 9 bases stayed unmatched. This CDR3 reads CATWTGGSGQFF. DNA for the CDR3: TGTGCCACGTGGACAGGGGGGAGTGGGCAGTTCTTC.

The V call is TRBV5-1, the J call TRBJ1-4; D is uncertain. Trimming shortened V by 3 bases and J by 0 bases, and 21 bases separated the two germline ends. The germline V gene has CDR1 SGHRS and CDR2 YFSETQ. The CDR3 spans 19 residues. The CDR3 region has the DNA TGCGCCAGCAGCTGGCTACTATCGTGGAGACGGGCAACTAATGAAAAACTGTTTTTT. This sequence encodes CASSWLLSWRRATNEKLFF.

As to this clone: Its ends do not fully match the called genes, so a read error is possible. The chain's CDR3 is CSSSSPGGAYNEQFF. In DNA form, the CDR3 reads TGTTCCAGCAGTTCACCGGGGGGTGCGTACAATGAGCAGTTCTTC. This chain joins TRBV6-5 and TRBJ2-1; TRBD2 agrees at 7 bases. CDR1 and CDR2 (germline): MNHEY, SVGAGI. The CDR3 has 15 residues.

The gene calls are TRBV19 and TRBJ1-5, with 9 bases aligning to TRBD1. After removal of 3 bases from V and 2 bases from J, the junction contained 2 bases not matched to a gene. Germline V CDR1 and CDR2: LNHDA, SQIVND (reference sequence). CDR3 size: 15 residues. The CDR3 loop is CASSIGTGRNQPQHF. The CDR3 DNA sequence: TGTGCCAGTAGTATCGGGACAGGGCGCAATCAGCCCCAGCATTTT.

The V call is TRBV7-9, the J call TRBJ2-7, with D uncertain. The V gene lost 5 bases and the J gene lost 4 bases, with 6 bases spanning the gap. CDR3 length: 11 amino acids. Germline V lookup: CDR1 SEHNR, CDR2 FQNEAQ (reference sequence). The CDR3 sequence: CASSPEYEQYF. DNA of the CDR3: TGTGCCAGCAGCCCGGAGTACGAGCAGTACTTC.

This sequence joins TRBV7-2 and TRBJ2-3; 9 bases align to TRBD1. This CDR3 comprises 15 residues. V lost 4 bases, J lost 4 bases, and 6 bases stayed unmatched. Germline lookup yields CDR1 SGHTA and CDR2 FQGNSA. The CDR3 nucleotides are TGTGCCAGCAGCTCGCGGGACAGGGTTCCAGATACGCAGTATTTT. It yields the protein CASSSRDRVPDTQYF.

This chain connects TRBV21-1 to TRBJ1-5; TRBD1, the table's D call, lacks a check against the DNA. TRBV21-1 is a pseudogene locus. The CDR3 length is 14 residues. Here the CDR3 reads CASSFWGQNQPQHF. The DNA of the CDR3 is TGTGCCAGCTCATTCTGGGGGCAGAATCAGCCCCAGCATTTT.

This clone was detected once. The chain carries TRBV5-1 and TRBJ1-5; unclear D gene. The germline V and J ends were trimmed by 4 bases and 3 bases, with 14 bases remaining between them. The CDR3 spans 15 residues. From germline, CDR1 is SGHRS and CDR2 YFSETQ. Here the CDR3 reads CASSPGLEYNQPQHF. The CDR3 bases are TGCGCCAGCAGCCCGGGTCTGGAGTACAATCAGCCCCAGCATTTT.

This chain joins TRBV29-1 and TRBJ2-3; D gene uncertain. Germline values: CDR1 SQVTM, CDR2 ANQGSEA. Trimming left V 0 bases short and J 4 bases short, with 8 bases between. This CDR3 has 13 amino acids. The CDR3 is CSVEDPYSDTQYF. Written as DNA, the CDR3 is TGCAGCGTTGAAGATCCGTATTCAGATACGCAGTATTTT.

The chain uses TRBV2 and TRBJ1-2, with a possible D match to TRBD1 (5 bases). The germline CDR1 and CDR2 sequences are SNHLY and FYNNEI. This CDR3 is built from 12 residues. The V end lost 8 bases, the J end lost 5 bases, and 12 bases lay between the germline ends. The CDR3 sequence is CASAGERYGYTF. Written as DNA, the CDR3 is TGTGCCAGCGCGGGGGAGAGGTATGGCTACACCTTC.

CDR3 amino acids: CATSRIRQGEKLFF. The CDR3 nucleotides read TGTGCCACCAGCAGAATTAGACAGGGTGAAAAACTGTTTTTT. The V gene is TRBV15, the J gene TRBJ1-4; 7 bases align to TRBD1. This CDR3 is built from 14 residues. CDR1 is LNHNV and CDR2 is YYDKDF in the germline V gene (reference sequence). The trim removed 2 bases at V and 7 bases at J, leaving 4 bases unmatched.

This chain uses TRBV7-2 with TRBJ2-1, with D perhaps matching TRBD1 (6 bases). Deletions cut 1 base from V and 1 base from J, with 8 bases between. The germline V gene encodes CDR1 SGHTA and CDR2 FQGNSA. The CDR3 covers 15 residues. The CDR3 sequence: CASSLVQGSYNEQFF. As DNA, the CDR3 is TGTGCCAGCAGCTTAGTACAGGGTTCCTACAATGAGCAGTTCTTC.

This rearrangement joins TRBV27 to TRBJ2-5, with D hard to call. V gave up 6 bases and J gave up 0 bases, with 11 bases separating them. The length of the CDR3 is 14 residues. Germline assignment: CDR1 MNHEY and CDR2 SMNVEV (reference sequence). The CDR3: CASSPDNHQETQYF. CDR3 DNA: TGTGCCAGCAGCCCTGACAACCACCAAGAGACCCAGTACTTC.

This clone was seen a handful of times. V gene TRBV19 combines with J gene TRBJ1-1; no reliable D call. This CDR3 is 13 amino acids long. CDR1 and CDR2 (germline): LNHDA, SQIVND (reference sequence). V was trimmed by 9 bases and J by 4 bases, leaving 15 bases between them. The CDR3 loop reads CASEAGGSTEAFF. The CDR3 nucleotides are TGTGCCAGCGAGGCAGGAGGGAGCACTGAAGCTTTCTTT.